This TCR beta chain was recovered during a study of blood T cell repertoires in COVID-19. Study summary: Specimens from acute and convalescent COVID-19 originated in the United States, Italy and Spain.

The count of this clone is one. The V gene's germline CDR1 is MNHEY and CDR2 SVGAGI. The CDR3 sequence is 14 residues long. Trimming took off 5 bases at V and 7 bases at J, with 15 bases between the two ends. Method: immunoSEQ multiplex PCR; TCRdb's copy keeps in-frame clones and lacks some. The repertoire has roughly 200,000 clones, about 88% of them found once; the top ten carry over 1.5%. This rearrangement joins TRBV6-5 to TRBJ1-5; tentatively, D is TRBD1 (6 bases). The source material was peripheral blood. This sequence originates from a man between 70 and 80 years old with acute or convalescent COVID-19. The CDR3, as DNA: TGTGCCAGCAGTCCCGCAGGGGAGAGACAGCCCCAGCATTTT. Protein product: CASSPAGERQPQHF.